The T cell receptor (beta chain) under discussion was sequenced for a study of human thymus T cells. TCRdb keeps only in-frame clones here, not all; method: immunoSEQ multiplex PCR. The repertoire has roughly 60,000 clones, 94% of them found once; the top ten carry less than 7%. CDR1 is SGHAT, CDR2 FQNNGV, per germline. V lost 5 bases and J 11 bases, leaving 15 bases between the germline ends. The CDR3 loop spans 12 amino acids. Material for sequencing was blood. The chain links TRBV11-2 to TRBJ1-1, with D possibly being TRBD1 (6 bases). The receptor comes from a boy younger than two with a congenital heart defect but otherwise immunologically healthy. CDR3 bases: TGTGCCAGCAGCCCACAGGGTTTGGGTGCTTTCTTT. Its translation: CASSPQGLGAFF. Combining the CDR3 with reference TRBV11-2 and TRBJ1-1 gives the whole variable domain EAGVAQSPRYKIIEKRQSVAFWCNPISGHATLYWYQQILGQGPKLLIQFQNNGVVDDSQLPKDRFSAERLKGVDSTLKIQPAKLEDSAVYLCASSPQGLGAFFGQGTRLTVV.